This TCR beta chain was identified during a study of T cell responses to AZD1222 COVID-19 vaccine. TCRdb's table, derived via immunoSEQ multiplex PCR, lists solely in-frame clones and lacks some. Here the sample spans under 35,000 clones, about 88% being singletons. This clone was seen more than once but under ten times. CDR1 is ENHRY, CDR2 SYGVKD, per germline. V dropped 2 bases and J dropped 4 bases, with 8 bases sitting between them. The CDR3 length is 13 residues. V gene TRBV10-3 combines with J gene TRBJ1-2; D remains unclear. The sample here was peripheral blood, taken on day 0 of AZD1222 vaccination. This clonotype was obtained from an adult in good health. The CDR3 DNA sequence: TGTGCCATCAGTGAGCCAGACACCTATGGCTACACCTTC. Protein product: CAISEPDTYGYTF.